This T cell receptor (beta chain) derives from a study of cytomegalovirus exposure and HLA in healthy donors (dated by TCRdb to about 2017). Describing the broader study: An earlier analysis of 587 of the donors reported 276 Gb of sequence data and 95 million to 140 million unique TCR beta sequences obtained from roughly 180 million T cells. In addition to the first cohort of hundreds of subjects, a separate validation cohort of 100 to 150 different subjects was used. An early release covering roughly 640 HLA-typed donors comprised about 320 gigabases of sequencing data and roughly 86 million unique TCR sequences. Because of strong linkage in the cohort, roughly five DR-DQ haplotypes were treated as single units for association and clustering. To predict cytomegalovirus infection status, the study combined high-throughput TCR immunosequencing, statistical association of individual TCRs with disease status, and machine learning. In a later genetic analysis, genome-wide SNP genotypes for about three fifths of the 666 donors were used, and that subset was treated as a discovery cohort. The genetic ancestry cluster associated with self-reported Caucasian donors included 80% to 90% of the roughly 360 genotyped donors. Typing coverage varied by locus: 629-630 donors for A, B, C, DRB1 and DQB1; approximately 500 for DQA1; more than 600 for DPA1; 400 to 480 for DPB1. Among 300 to 500 genotyped donors of the cohort, an average of around 220,000 unique TCR beta nucleotide sequences was sequenced per donor, of which approximately 19% were non-productive. The study used immunosequencing to profile the T cell repertoires of around 600 subjects and linked those repertoires to cytomegalovirus serostatus. The aim of the study was to test whether cataloging public T cell receptors could identify signatures of past pathogen exposure. In the later analysis, no new phenotypic data were used to find candidate immune exposures; instead, reliance was placed on TCR beta sequences and their occurrence across donors. Every discovery cohort repertoire had been produced on one sequencing platform. A later analysis re-analyzed previously published TCR beta repertoires from 660 or so donors and added high-resolution HLA genotyping to study TCR occurrence patterns. Alongside the repertoire data, information on donor age, sex, ethnicity and CMV serostatus was compiled. HLA typing covered class I and class II loci at four-digit resolution. In an earlier analysis of 500 to 650 of the donors, high-throughput TCR beta sequencing was used to judge whether each TCR beta V gene segment behaved as functional or pseudogenic.

General conclusions and limits of the study: In a later analysis, most CMV-associated TCR beta chains were found to appear HLA-restricted, with HLA associations seemingly driven largely by CMV exposure. While some public TCRs were present in many individuals, most TCR sequences turned up only very rarely across donors. In the study, about 150 TCR beta chains were listed as associated with cytomegalovirus. At a false discovery rate of 0.05, a later analysis linked around 17,000 TCR beta sequences to specific HLA alleles. Some IMGT-functional V segments, including TRBV6-2 and TRBV6-3, could not be told apart with the 87-base-pair reads, so those segments were excluded. In a later genetic analysis, a missense DCLRE1C variant was associated with V-gene and J-gene trimming of TCR beta chains, and the association was replicated in an independent cohort. This cohort had only TCR beta chains sequenced, and the lack of alpha or paired-chain data limited which features could be detected. The only immune exposure information available for the cohort was CMV serostatus. An earlier analysis of around 500 of the donors showed that most TCR beta V segments appeared in productive rearrangements either about 87% or about 30% of the time, which broadly matched IMGT annotations. About 17 rarely observed V segments, including chromosome 9 orphons, were excluded from the earlier analysis of about 600 of the donors because counts were too low. According to a later analysis, TCR association rates differed among HLA loci, with DRB1 alleles showing the most associated TCRs and HLA-C alleles showing the fewest. In both the original and validation cohorts, the classifier was reported to diagnose cytomegalovirus status with high specificity and sensitivity. Roughly uniform sequencing depth across donors was assumed in presence/absence analyses, although this assumption may not hold. A further reported finding was that TCR beta sequences accurately predicted the HLA-A and HLA-B alleles for most subjects in the first cohort. Correlated functional status among segregating V segments might reflect linkage disequilibrium, but an unknown experimental factor could not be ruled out. When HLA alleles, especially DR and DQ, strongly co-occurred, TCR associations were difficult to assign to individual alleles. In vitro tests confirmed that a few of the cytomegalovirus-associated TCR beta chains recognize cytomegalovirus antigens. HLA typing was unavailable for some donors at each locus, so association tests used only the typed subset. The authors suggested that the approach could potentially be generalized to other disease states and immunological phenotypes. According to a later analysis, parvovirus B19, influenza, CMV and Epstein-Barr virus appeared linked to several top co-occurrence clusters. A cluster of highly shared sequence variants was judged likely to be a technical artifact of the sequencing pipeline. In a later analysis, HLA-associated TCR beta chains were found to be more clonally expanded and to have lower generation probabilities than equally common non-associated chains. In a later genetic analysis, fewer N-insertions in productive TCRs were reported among donors in an Asian-associated ancestry cluster than the roughly 700-donor mean.

The cohort comprised 550 to 700 healthy bone marrow donors. At the time of sampling, all cohort members were nominally healthy, though unrecorded immune exposures were likely present. The donor was CMV seropositive and belonged to the group of 250 to 300 seropositive cohort members. A peripheral blood sample was provided by each donor, and peripheral blood mononuclear cells were used for TCR beta sequencing. Genomic DNA extraction from the blood cell samples was performed with the Qiagen DNeasy Blood Extraction Kit. This clone was seen only a few times. It has no known antigen specificity. The record has no base qualities; no much larger clone is one base away. CDR1 SGHNT and CDR2 YYREEE were looked up in the germline V gene (reference sequence). The CDR3 covers 15 residues, taking in both the cysteine and the phenylalanine. The retained sequence is limited to the CDR3, 45 bases, with the frame set at the first base. Here V drops 2 bases and J drops 3 bases, and the junction holds 6 bases not matched to any gene.

Libraries were made using the immunoSEQ multiplex PCR assay. The multiplex PCR relied on a mix of 60 forward primers for TCR Vbeta segments and 13 reverse primers for TCR Jbeta segments. A multiplex PCR assay on genomic DNA amplified the CDR3 region of rearranged TCR beta genes. The amplified TCR beta libraries were sequenced on the Illumina HiSeq System as 87-base-pair reads. As for the authors' bioinformatics: A later analysis counted about 76 million unique TCR beta chains across the 690 or so repertoires, and 9.5 million to 11 million of these chains were shared by at least two donors. A nearest-neighbor algorithm error-corrected the raw reads and collapsed the reads into unique sequences, merging closely related sequences to remove PCR and sequencing errors. CDR3 sequences were aligned to IMGT reference sequences to assign V, D and J gene segments. Each retained sequence needed at least a six-nucleotide match to both a V gene segment and a J gene segment. A rearrangement was called productive if the CDR3 had no stop codons and remained in frame with V and J, and every other rearrangement was called non-productive. CDR3 was defined according to IMGT convention as the region running from the second conserved V-encoded cysteine to the conserved J-encoded phenylalanine. The earlier analysis of fewer than 750 of the donors excluded sequences that lacked an unambiguous match to a single V gene segment. In an earlier analysis of roughly 600 of the donors, a V segment was called functional when productive rearrangements were above 56.7%, and segregating when the standard deviation between donors exceeded 5%. A statistical classification framework was built for diagnosing cytomegalovirus status from the catalog of TCR beta chain sequences. In a later analysis, V and J genes were assigned by comparing TCR nucleotide sequences against IMGT/GENE-DB human TR gene sequences. In a later analysis, CDR3 sequences and most-parsimonious VDJ recombination scenarios were assigned using the TCRdist pipeline. In a later analysis, each TCR beta chain was defined by its CDR3 amino acid sequence together with its V-gene family, and reads without a unique V-gene family were excluded. To address suspected cross-contamination and a sequencing artifact, a later analysis removed a few hundred highly shared, low-generation-probability nucleotide sequences. A later analysis calculated a clonal expansion index for each public chain from normalized within-repertoire ranks of inferred template counts. In a later analysis, generation probabilities were computed using a VDJ recombination model fitted to out-of-frame rearrangements, and the results were checked against IGoR. Hypergeometric tests were used in a later analysis to score TCR-TCR, TCR-HLA and TCR-CMV co-occurrence, with a repertoire-size bias correction applied to the TCR pairs. In a later analysis, false discovery rates were estimated by permuting HLA or CMV assignments 20 times. A later analysis grouped co-occurring TCRs with DBSCAN, adding TCRdist sequence similarity when clustering within HLA-allele-positive subsets. Repertoires with fewer than 30,000 or more than 120,000 public chains were left out of co-occurrence clustering, as were about five repertoires with anomalous nucleotide sharing. The source is immuneACCESS, and TCRdb retained only in-frame sequences with V and J called. Part of the clones is not carried over; for the studies checked, unresolved V genes explain less than half of this, and the remainder is unexplained. V, J and clone size reflect that table, while D and trimming were determined from the DNA. The sample table records about 150,000 clones; about 9.2% of these occur just once. Together, the top ten hold over 6.5% of the sample.

This chain is built from TRBV5-4 and TRBJ2-3; TRBD2 matches 7 bases in the middle. This sequence originates from a middle-aged woman in good health and CMV-seropositive. Sequencing was carried out using PBMCs. The CDR3 reads CASSLAGLITDTQYF. DNA sequence: TGTGCCAGCAGCTTAGCGGGACTGATAACAGATACGCAGTATTTT.